These 22 T cell receptor beta chains originate from one sample sequenced in a study of T cells in women clearing cervical HPV infection. Data came from immunoSEQ multiplex PCR; TCRdb stores just in-frame clones and leaves some out. Its listing shows around 20,000 clones. Sequencing was carried out using blood buffy coat. The origin of the receptors is a woman between 18 and 75 years old with a cervical HPV16 infection that either progressed to CIN3+ or cleared (not recorded which).

In the case of this clone: The DNA ends 3 residues before the CDR3 does, and the rest of the CDR3 is filled in from the germline J gene. The V and J genes are TRBV30 and TRBJ1-4; 7 nucleotides line up with TRBD1. V lost 4 bases, J lost 4 bases, and 6 bases stayed unmatched. There are 14 residues in the CDR3. CDR1 GTSNPN and CDR2 SVGIG come from the germline V gene (reference sequence). The CDR3 loop reads CAWTRTGRNEKLFF. The CDR3 bases that were read are TGTGCCTGGACCAGGACAGGACGTAATGAAAAA.

About this clone: The sequence runs out 3 residues before the end of the CDR3; the remainder is reconstructed from the germline J gene. This chain uses TRBV6-4 with TRBJ2-5; TRBD2 matches 12 bases. This CDR3 is built from 16 residues. V lost 1 base, J lost 5 bases, and 5 bases stayed unmatched. CDR1 and CDR2 from the germline V gene are MRHNA and SNTAGT. The CDR3 protein is CASSDYRLAGAETQYF. The CDR3 bases that were read are TGTGCCAGCAGTGACTACCGACTAGCGGGGGCTGAGACC.

About this clone itself: The read falls 3 residues short of the CDR3 end, and the missing part is taken from the germline J gene. J is TRBJ2-3 and V is TRBV29-1; 9 nucleotides match TRBD1. Germline V gene lookup returns CDR1 SQVTM and CDR2 ANQGSEA. The CDR3 is made up of 14 amino acids. The DNA read from the CDR3 is TGCAGCGTCGGACAGGGGTTGGGCAATCAGCCG. This translates into CSVGQGLGNQP. The full CDR3 reads CSVGQGLGNQPQYF.

Remarks on this clone: The CDR3 is cut off 3 residues early in the read; its end comes from the germline J gene. The chain couples TRBV5-1 to TRBJ2-5; D perhaps matches TRBD2 (7 bases). V shed 4 bases and J shed 3 bases, with 19 bases lying between them. The germline V gene has CDR1 SGHRS and CDR2 YFSETQ. CDR3 length equals 16 residues. The CDR3: CASSRSPRGGKETQYF. The covered CDR3 bases are TGCGCCAGCAGCCGGAGCCCGAGGGGGGGGAAAGAGACC.

Concerning this clone: The junction departs from germline at one end; a sequencing error may be responsible. The CDR3 extends 3 residues past the end of the read, so its final part is completed from the germline J gene. This sequence joins TRBV4-2 and TRBJ2-1; D assignment may be TRBD1 or TRBD2 (5 bases each). The germline CDR1 and CDR2 sequences are LGHNA and YNFKEQ. The CDR3 extends over 16 amino acids. CDR3 residues: CASSQEAGSGYNEQFF. The CDR3 DNA, read in part, is TGCGCCAGCAGCCAAGAGGCAGGGTCGGGATACAATGAG.

A word on this clone: The CDR3 extends 3 residues past the end of the read, so its final part is completed from the germline J gene. The chain is built from TRBV19 and TRBJ2-3; D not certain. Trimming removed 7 bases from V and 1 base from J, with 15 bases in between. CDR3 length: 15 residues. CDR1 and CDR2 (germline): LNHDA, SQIVND (reference sequence). The CDR3 is CASTPGLPGTDTQYF. CDR3 bases read: TGTGCCAGTACCCCCGGTTTACCTGGCACAGATACG.

Details on this clone: The read falls 3 residues short of the CDR3 end, and the missing part is taken from the germline J gene. V gene TRBV6-2 or TRBV6-3 combines with J gene TRBJ1-5; tentative D call: TRBD1 (6 bases). This CDR3 region has 15 residues. V was cut by 6 bases and J by 0 bases, with 12 bases left in between. The germline gives CDR1 MNHEY, CDR2 SVGEGT. Here the CDR3 reads CASSHGQLSNQPQHF. CDR3 DNA, as far as it was read: TGTGCCAGCAGCCACGGACAGCTTAGCAATCAGCCC.

Comments on this clone: With the read ending 3 residues before the CDR3 end, the germline J gene is used to fill in that end. The chain joins TRBV20-1 to TRBJ1-5, with D perhaps matching TRBD1 (6 bases). The germline V and J ends were trimmed by 7 bases and 4 bases, with 20 bases remaining between them. CDR3 length: 15 residues. Germline loops: CDR1 DFQATT, CDR2 SNEGSKA (reference sequence). CDR3 sequence reads: CSVTVGGGFNQPQHF. The covered CDR3 bases are TGCAGTGTTACGGTTGGGGGGGGCTTTAATCAGCCC.

With regard to this clone: The read gets to within 3 residues of the CDR3 end, and the germline J gene fills in the rest. This sequence joins TRBV20-1 and TRBJ1-4; no definite D call. The CDR3 totals 11 residues. The V gene's germline CDR1 is DFQATT and CDR2 SNEGSKA (reference sequence). The part of the CDR3 DNA that was read is TGCAGTGCTCACCAGTTGGGCAAA. It yields the protein CSAHQLGK. The entire CDR3 protein is CSAHQLGKLFF.

Concerning this clone: The sequenced fragment ends 3 residues before the CDR3 boundary, so the rest is inferred from the germline J gene. This chain uses TRBV7-8 with TRBJ2-5; TRBD2 is a possible D gene (6 bases). V was cut by 4 bases and J by 5 bases, with 14 bases left in between. Germline V gene lookup returns CDR1 SGHVS and CDR2 FQNEAQ. The CDR3 contains 14 residues. CDR3 amino acids: CASSSRLEGETQYF. The sequenced part of the CDR3 DNA is TGTGCCAGCAGCTCGAGACTAGAGGGGGAGACC.

A word on this clone: The observed sequence ends 3 residues before the CDR3 terminus, with the missing tail filled in from the germline J gene. The rearrangement joins TRBV20-1 to TRBJ1-5; possible D gene TRBD1, 5 bases. Germline CDR1 reads DFQATT; CDR2 reads SNEGSKA (reference sequence). V lost 3 bases, J lost 1 base, and 13 bases lay in between. CDR3 size: 15 residues. The sequenced part of the CDR3 DNA is TGCAGTGCTAGCCGGGGGGTTTCCAGCAATCAGCCC. Its translation: CSASRGVSSNQP. The CDR3 in its entirety is CSASRGVSSNQPQHF.

About this clone: Read data end 3 residues before the CDR3 end; the end is taken from the germline J gene. The chain couples TRBV14 to TRBJ2-7; 7 bases match TRBD1. V lost 7 bases, J lost 3 bases, and 15 bases stayed unmatched. CDR3 length: 16 amino acids. The germline V gene has CDR1 SGHDN and CDR2 FVKESK. The CDR3 is CASTIVDRASYYEQYF. The CDR3 bases that were read are TGTGCCAGCACCATCGTCGACAGGGCCTCTTACTACGAG.

This clone registers medium-sized (0.01 to 0.1%) by frequency. The read ends 3 residues shy of where the CDR3 ends; the end is completed using the germline J gene. This chain connects TRBV29-1 to TRBJ2-5; the match to TRBD2 covers 10 bases. The germline gives CDR1 SQVTM, CDR2 ANQGSEA. With V trimmed by 4 bases and J by 3 bases, 2 bases remained unmatched. The CDR3 runs to 13 residues. The CDR3 bases that were read are TGCAGCGTTGCTACTAGCGGGGAAGAGACC. This translates into CSVATSGEET. The CDR3 in its entirety is CSVATSGEETQYF.

A word on this clone: The read ends 3 residues early relative to the CDR3; the germline J gene fills the gap. V is TRBV2 and J is TRBJ2-1; the D is unclear. This CDR3 comprises 11 residues. Per germline, CDR1 SNHLY and CDR2 FYNNEI. The V end lost 8 bases, the J end lost 7 bases, and 9 bases lay between the germline ends. CDR3 sequence: CASGIRNEQFF. The sequenced part of the CDR3 DNA is TGTGCCAGCGGTATCAGAAATGAG.

For this clone: The CDR3 end is not reached by the read, which stops 3 residues before it; the germline J gene fills it in. This chain uses TRBV18 with TRBJ1-1; tentatively, D is TRBD1 (5 bases). The CDR3 consists of 13 residues. Between the trimmed V and J ends, which lost 2 bases and 4 bases, there was a span of 8 bases. Germline V CDR1 and CDR2: KGHSH, LQKENI. CDR3 DNA (partial): TGTGCCAGCTCACCAATGGGGGGCACTGAA. It encodes CASSPMGGTE. The full CDR3 is CASSPMGGTEAFF.

CDR3 DNA (partial): TGCAGTGCTAGAATTAGCGGGGACTACAATGAG. Translated: CSARISGDYNE. The CDR3 in full is CSARISGDYNEQFF. This chain links TRBV20-1 with TRBJ2-1; 8 positions agree with TRBD2. The CDR3 end lies 3 residues beyond the end of the read and is filled in from the germline J gene. The CDR3 length is 14 residues. V shed 2 bases, J shed 3 bases, and the junction held 3 bases outside the gene matches. The V gene's germline CDR1 is DFQATT and CDR2 SNEGSKA (reference sequence).

The CDR3 sequence is CASSLGTGAGYEQYF. The sequenced CDR3 bases are TGTGCCAGCAGCTTAGGGACAGGGGCTGGGTACGAG. The genes are TRBV7-7 and TRBJ2-7; 9 nucleotides align to TRBD1. The read ends 3 residues shy of where the CDR3 ends; the end is completed using the germline J gene. The CDR3 sequence is 15 residues long. V lost 1 base to trimming and J lost 4 bases; unmatched junction nucleotides: 5. Germline lookup yields CDR1 SSHAT and CDR2 FNYEAQ (reference sequence).

About this clone itself: The missing CDR3 end, 3 residues past where the read stops, is filled in from the germline J gene. The chain couples TRBV7-2 to TRBJ1-2; D not resolved. Germline CDR1 is SGHTA and CDR2 is FQGNSA. V lost 3 bases, J lost 0 bases, and 8 bases lay in between. The CDR3 is made up of 14 amino acids. The CDR3 bases that were read are TGTGCCAGCAGCTTGTCGTTCGCTAACTATGGC. As protein: CASSLSFANYG. The complete CDR3 reads CASSLSFANYGYTF.

Remarks on this clone: The DNA ends 3 residues before the CDR3 does, and the rest of the CDR3 is filled in from the germline J gene. The genes are TRBV12-3 or TRBV12-4 and TRBJ2-2; D is uncertain. V was shortened by 3 bases and J by 4 bases, with 6 bases between the two germline ends. The CDR3 has 13 amino acids. CDR3 DNA (partial): TGTGCCAGCAGTTTGTCCTCCACCGGGGAG. This codes for CASSLSSTGE. From start to end, the CDR3 is CASSLSSTGELFF.

Remarks on this clone: Coverage ceases 3 residues before the CDR3 finishes, and the germline J gene fills in the end. This sequence joins TRBV7-2 and TRBJ2-1; D unresolved. Trimming left V 5 bases short and J 5 bases short, with 13 bases between. The V gene's germline CDR1 is SGHTA and CDR2 FQGNSA. This CDR3 has 14 amino acids. The sequenced part of the CDR3 DNA is TGTGCCAGCAGCGACGGAGCGTCGCACAATGAG. Translation gives CASSDGASHNE. In full, the CDR3 reads CASSDGASHNEQFF.

The CDR3 reads CASRAQGSDNQPQYF. The sequenced part of the CDR3 DNA is TGTGCCAGCAGGGCACAGGGTTCGGACAATCAGCCG. V gene TRBV2 combines with J gene TRBJ2-3; D possibly corresponds to TRBD1 (6 bases). The sequenced fragment ends 3 residues before the CDR3 boundary, so the rest is inferred from the germline J gene. The CDR3 totals 15 residues. From germline, CDR1 is SNHLY and CDR2 FYNNEI.

Remarks on this clone: The DNA ends 3 residues before the CDR3 does, and the rest of the CDR3 is filled in from the germline J gene. The V and J genes are TRBV7-2 and TRBJ2-3, with 8 nucleotides matching TRBD2. The CDR3 consists of 15 residues. V was pared by 4 bases and J by 6 bases, with 9 bases of the junction left unmatched. CDR1 and CDR2 (germline): SGHTA, FQGNSA. CDR3 region: CASSSRGGGGDTQYF. Partial CDR3 DNA: TGTGCCAGCAGCTCCCGGGGAGGCGGGGGGGATACG.